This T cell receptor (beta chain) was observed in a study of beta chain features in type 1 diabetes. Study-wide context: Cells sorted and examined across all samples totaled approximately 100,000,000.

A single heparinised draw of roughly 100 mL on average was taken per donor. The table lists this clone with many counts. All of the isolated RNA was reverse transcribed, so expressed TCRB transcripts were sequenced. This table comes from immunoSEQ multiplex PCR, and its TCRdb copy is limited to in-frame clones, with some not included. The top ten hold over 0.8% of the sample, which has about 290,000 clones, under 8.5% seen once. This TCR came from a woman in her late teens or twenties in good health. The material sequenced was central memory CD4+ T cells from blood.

The CDR3 sequence is CASSGAGGRSYEQYF. CDR3 coding DNA: TGTGCCAGCAGCGGAGCGGGAGGCCGTTCCTACGAGCAGTACTTC. The chain employs TRBV7-2 and TRBJ2-7; TRBD2 matches 9 bases. This CDR3 is built from 15 residues. Unmatched junction bases numbered 6, after V lost 5 bases and J lost 1 base. Per the germline V gene, CDR1 is SGHTA and CDR2 is FQGNSA.